The TCR beta chain under discussion was sequenced for a study of control samples from healthy donors and cancer patients. This CDR3 is built from 17 residues. CDR1 and CDR2 from the germline V gene are SGHRS and YFSETQ. V was clipped by 6 bases and J by 0 bases; unmatched bases: 10. The table came from immunoSEQ multiplex PCR; TCRdb's copy has only in-frame clones and leaves some out. Of 85,000 to 120,000 clones in the sample, 92% were seen once. The sample was blood. The chain employs TRBV5-1 and TRBJ2-2; the match to TRBD2 covers 8 bases. The receptor's source is a woman aged 18-29 years in good health. The CDR3 loop reads CASTTQTGGTNTGELFF. CDR3 DNA: TGCGCCAGCACGACGCAAACGGGGGGGACGAACACCGGGGAGCTGTTTTTT.